The clone carrying this TCR beta chain was recorded a few times. Antigen unknown. These data are taken from a study of response to subunit inactivated influenza vaccine. Using its own MiXCR run on the RT-PCR reads, TCRdb lists one record per CDR3 protein. Of a few hundred thousand distinct CDR3 sequences in the sample, 13% to 15% are singletons; the top ten hold over 8.5%. Study results and caveats: Every seasonal influenza vaccination brings in few new T cells, the authors suggested.

The receptor comes from a man over 45 who received an inactivated influenza vaccine. The sequencing used PBMCs from blood, collected 12 days after vaccination.

CDR3 nucleotide sequence: TGTGCCAGCAGTTTGTCTGGGACAGGGGGACGGGAGACCCAGTACTTC. Its translation is CASSLSGTGGRETQYF. The chain couples TRBV12-3 or TRBV12-4 to TRBJ2-5, with TRBD1 matching over 11 bases. The CDR3 length is 16 residues. V lost 3 bases, J lost 5 bases, and 8 bases stayed unmatched.